This TCR beta chain was recovered during a study of T cell changes during pregnancy in multiple sclerosis. Losses at the gene ends were 0 bases for V and 5 bases for J; bases not matched to a gene: 4. The CDR3 runs 15 residues. Germline V lookup: CDR1 SGDLS, CDR2 YYNGEE. The repertoire was sequenced with immunoSEQ multiplex PCR; TCRdb's copy has only in-frame clones and lacks some. The sample consists of about 100,000 clones, more than 90% of them appearing once. This clone was picked up one time. The sample consisted of peripheral blood, taken in the second trimester of pregnancy. The sequence derives from a female donor with multiple sclerosis, enrolled in a pregnancy study. The V call is TRBV9, the J call TRBJ1-5, with 8 bases matching TRBD1. CDR3 sequence (DNA): TGTGCCAGCAGCGTAGCAGGGGGCATGGATCAGCCCCAGCATTTT. Protein: CASSVAGGMDQPQHF.